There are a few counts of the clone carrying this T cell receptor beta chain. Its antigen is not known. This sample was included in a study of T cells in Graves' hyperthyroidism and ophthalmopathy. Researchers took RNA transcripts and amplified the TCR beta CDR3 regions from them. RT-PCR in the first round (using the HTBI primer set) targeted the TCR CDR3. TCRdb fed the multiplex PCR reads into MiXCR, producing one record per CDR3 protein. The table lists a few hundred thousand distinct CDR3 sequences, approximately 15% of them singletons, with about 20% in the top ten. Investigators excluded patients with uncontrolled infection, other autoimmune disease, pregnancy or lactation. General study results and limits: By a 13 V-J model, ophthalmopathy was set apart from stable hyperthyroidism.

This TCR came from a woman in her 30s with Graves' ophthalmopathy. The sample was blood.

The CDR3 region has the DNA TGTGCCACCAGTGGACAGGGGTACACAGATACGCAGTATTTT. Encoded protein: CATSGQGYTDTQYF. This sequence joins TRBV15 and TRBJ2-3; TRBD1 agrees at 9 bases. The CDR3 extends over 14 amino acids. Germline V CDR1 and CDR2: LNHNV, YYDKDF (reference sequence). V lost 6 bases to trimming and J lost 2 bases; unmatched junction nucleotides: 3.